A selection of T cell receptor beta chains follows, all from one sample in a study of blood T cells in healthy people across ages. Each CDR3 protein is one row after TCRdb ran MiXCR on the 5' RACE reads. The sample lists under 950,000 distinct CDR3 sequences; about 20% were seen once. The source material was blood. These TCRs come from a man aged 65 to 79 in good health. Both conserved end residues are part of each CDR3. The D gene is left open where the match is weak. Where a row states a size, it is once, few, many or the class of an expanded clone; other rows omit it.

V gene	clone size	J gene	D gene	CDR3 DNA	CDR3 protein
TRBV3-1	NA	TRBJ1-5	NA	TGTGCCAGCAGCCAAGGCAAGAGGCAGCCCCAGCATTTT	CASSQGKRQPQHF
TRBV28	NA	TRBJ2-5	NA	TGTGCCAGCAGTTCTTTTCACTCGGTTAGGGAGACCCAGTACTTC	CASSSFHSVRETQYF
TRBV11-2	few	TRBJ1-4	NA	TGTGCCAGCAGCTTAGAGCTGTCAACTAATGAAAAACTGTTTTTT	CASSLELSTNEKLFF
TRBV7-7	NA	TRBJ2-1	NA	TGTGCCAGCAGCTCCCCCGGCGGGAATGAGCAGTTCTTC	CASSSPGGNEQFF
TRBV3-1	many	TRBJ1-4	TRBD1	TGTGCCAGCAGCCGCCGACAGGGAGGGGAAAAACTGTTTTTT	CASSRRQGGEKLFF
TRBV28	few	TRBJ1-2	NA	TGTGCCAGCAGTCGACACCGGGCCAACTATGGCTACACCTTC	CASSRHRANYGYTF
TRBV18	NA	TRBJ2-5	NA	TGTGCCAGCTCACCAGAGAGACACCCCGGAAGAGAGACCCAGTACTTC	CASSPERHPGRETQYF
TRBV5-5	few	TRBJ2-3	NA	TGTGCCAGCAGCTTTCAATCAGGGTGGAGTGGCACAGATACGCAGTATTTT	CASSFQSGWSGTDTQYF
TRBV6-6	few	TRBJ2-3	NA	TGTGCCAGCAGTCCAGAGGGGCGGGATACGCAGTATTTT	CASSPEGRDTQYF
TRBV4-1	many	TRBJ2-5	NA	TGCGCCAGCAGCCTAGCGGAAGGACAAGAGACCCAGTACTTC	CASSLAEGQETQYF
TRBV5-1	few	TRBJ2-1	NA	TGCGCCAGCAAAGGGGATATCTACAATGAGCAGTTCTTC	CASKGDIYNEQFF
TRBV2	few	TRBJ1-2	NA	TGTGCCACCCTAGGGCTTGGCCGCAACTATGGCTACACCTTC	CATLGLGRNYGYTF
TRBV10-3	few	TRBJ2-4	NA	TGTGCCATCAGTGACCCGAACAGGGCGACCAAAAACATTCAGTACTTC	CAISDPNRATKNIQYF
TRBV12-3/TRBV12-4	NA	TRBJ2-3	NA	TGTGCCAGCAAACCAGGTTGGGGGTTCACAGATACGCAGTATTTT	CASKPGWGFTDTQYF
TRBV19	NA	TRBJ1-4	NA	TGTGCCAGCTTGGGACTATTCAATGAAAAACTGTTTTTT	CASLGLFNEKLFF
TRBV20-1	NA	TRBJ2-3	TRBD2	TGCAGTGTACAGCGGGGGGACTACACAGATACGCAGTATTTT	CSVQRGDYTDTQYF
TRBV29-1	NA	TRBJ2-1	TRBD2	TGCAGCGTTGTTAGCGGGGGTGGAGATGAGCAGTTCTTC	CSVVSGGGDEQFF
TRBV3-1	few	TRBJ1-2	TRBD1	TGTGCCAGCAGCCATCAAGACAGGGGTCCTGGCTACACCTTC	CASSHQDRGPGYTF
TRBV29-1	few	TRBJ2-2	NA	TGCAGCGTTGGGGGGCCTACGAACACCGGGGAGCTGGTTTTT	CSVGGPTNTGELVF
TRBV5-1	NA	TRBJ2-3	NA	TGCGCCAGCAGCCTTGGACAGCTAAGCACAGATACGCAGTATTTT	CASSLGQLSTDTQYF
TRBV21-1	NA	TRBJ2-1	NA	TGTGCCAGCAGCAAGGGTGGACTAGCGGGGGGGCCGTACAATGAGCAGTTCTTC	CASSKGGLAGGPYNEQFF
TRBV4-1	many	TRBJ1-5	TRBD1	TGCGCCAGCAGCCAAGATCCAGGGGGAGATCAGCCCCAGCATTTT	CASSQDPGGDQPQHF
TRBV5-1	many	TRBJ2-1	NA	TGCGCCAGCAGCGCCATCGTAGCGGCATCGATCAACAATGAGCAGTTCTTC	CASSAIVAASINNEQFF
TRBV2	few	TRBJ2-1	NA	TGTGCCAGCATTACGGTACGCTCCTACAATGAGCAGTTCTTC	CASITVRSYNEQFF
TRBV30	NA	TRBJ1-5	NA	TGTGCCTGGAGCCTCGGTTATAGCAATCAGCCCCAGCATTTT	CAWSLGYSNQPQHF
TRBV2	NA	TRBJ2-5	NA	TGTGCCAGCATGCAGGAATTCCAAGAGACCCAGTACTTC	CASMQEFQETQYF